Each of the 26 T cell receptor beta chains below was sequenced from the same sample in a study of T cells in Graves' hyperthyroidism and ophthalmopathy. Amplification targeted TCR beta CDR3 regions from RNA transcripts. In the first-round RT-PCR of the TCR CDR3, the HTBI primer set was used. In TCRdb, the multiplex PCR reads were re-called with MiXCR into one record per CDR3 protein. Among about 380,000 distinct CDR3 sequences, approximately 15% were seen once, and the ten largest hold 11%. The specimen sequenced was blood. Receptor source: a woman aged 55-70 years with Graves' hyperthyroidism.

Ten or more counts support this clonotype. V is TRBV19 and J is TRBJ2-1; 8 nucleotides agree with TRBD2. Germline V lookup: CDR1 LNHDA, CDR2 SQIVND (reference sequence). V was pared by 2 bases and J by 6 bases, with 9 bases of the junction left unmatched. The CDR3 has 16 amino acids. The CDR3 loop reads CASSIIDAGGGNEQFF. The CDR3 DNA is TGTGCCAGTAGTATAATCGACGCGGGAGGAGGCAATGAGCAGTTCTTC.

This clonotype was seen ten or more times. V gene TRBV6-1 combines with J gene TRBJ2-5; 7 nucleotides align to TRBD2. The trim removed 3 bases at V and 1 base at J, leaving 5 bases unmatched. Germline-derived CDR1 and CDR2 are MNHNS and SASEGT. This CDR3 is 15 amino acids long. The CDR3 sequence is CASSDMGLIQETQYF. For the CDR3, the DNA is TGTGCCAGCAGTGACATGGGACTAATCCAAGAGACCCAGTACTTC.

This clonotype was counted many times. The CDR3 reads CASSSDPTNNEQFF. CDR3 nucleotide sequence: TGCGCCAGCAGCTCGGACCCAACTAACAATGAGCAGTTCTTC. The genes are TRBV5-1 and TRBJ2-1; D is unclear. The CDR3 is 14 amino acids. CDR1 is SGHRS and CDR2 is YFSETQ in the germline V gene. The V gene lost 3 bases and the J gene lost 5 bases, with 12 bases spanning the gap.

This clonotype was picked up many times. This chain connects TRBV2 to TRBJ2-1, with TRBD2 identical over 7 bases. Germline V gene data show CDR1 as SNHLY and CDR2 as FYNNEI. Germline trimming cut 4 bases from V and 5 bases from J; bases unmatched to any gene: 5. The CDR3 is made up of 14 amino acids. CDR3 sequence: CASSGRDYNNEQFF. As DNA, the CDR3 is TGTGCCAGCAGTGGCAGGGACTACAACAATGAGCAGTTCTTC. The full variable domain, rest sourced from reference TRBV2 and TRBJ2-1, is EPEVTQTPSHQVTQMGQEVILRCVPISNHLYFYWYRQILGQKVEFLVSFYNNEISEKSEIFDDQFSVERPDGSNFTLKIRSTKLEDSAMYFCASSGRDYNNEQFFGPGTRLTVL.

The chain combines TRBV7-3 with TRBJ2-3; 15 positions match TRBD2. CDR3 size: 15 residues. V was pared by 4 bases and J by 11 bases, with 7 bases of the junction left unmatched. Germline values: CDR1 SGHTA, CDR2 FQGTGA. CDR3: CASSSGLAGGTEQYF. CDR3 sequence (DNA): TGTGCCAGCAGCTCCGGACTAGCGGGGGGGACAGAGCAGTATTTT.

In this sample, this clonotype turned up many times. The chain joins TRBV29-1 to TRBJ2-1; 11 bases match TRBD2. Looked up from germline, CDR1 is SQVTM and CDR2 is ANQGSEA. With V trimmed by 3 bases and J by 7 bases, 8 bases remained unmatched. This CDR3 comprises 15 residues. For the CDR3, the DNA is TGCAGCGTTGATCCCGGGACTAGCGGCTGGAATGAGCAGTTCTTC. Translation gives CSVDPGTSGWNEQFF.

This clonotype was seen repeatedly, ten times or more. The chain couples TRBV2 to TRBJ2-1, with 7 bases aligning to TRBD2. The V and J ends lost 6 bases and 13 bases, in that order; junction bases with no gene match: 12. Germline V gives CDR1 SNHLY, CDR2 FYNNEI. The CDR3 spans 13 residues. The CDR3 spells CASSSTGSGKQFF. CDR3 coding DNA: TGTGCCAGCAGCAGCACGGGGAGCGGGAAACAGTTCTTC.

In this sample, this clonotype turned up many times. The rearrangement links TRBV3-1 to TRBJ1-4; D uncertain. Trimming pared 2 bases from V and 10 bases from J, leaving 5 bases between. Germline CDR1 LGHDT, CDR2 YNNKEL (reference sequence). The CDR3 has 11 amino acids. This chain's CDR3 is CASSQSGKLFF. The DNA of the CDR3 is TGTGCCAGCAGCCAATCCGGAAAACTGTTTTTT.

V is TRBV11-2 and J is TRBJ2-1, with 8 bases identical to TRBD1. V trimming: 8 bases; J trimming: 0 bases; junction bases outside the gene matches: 15. This CDR3 has 18 residues. CDR1 SGHAT and CDR2 FQNNGV come from the germline V gene. The CDR3 here is CASAFQAGGPSSYNEQFF. DNA of the CDR3: TGTGCCAGCGCTTTTCAAGCAGGGGGCCCGAGCTCCTACAATGAGCAGTTCTTC.

The chain employs TRBV20-1 and TRBJ2-2; tentatively, D is TRBD1 (6 bases). Germline V lookup: CDR1 DFQATT, CDR2 SNEGSKA (reference sequence). This CDR3 is 14 amino acids long. Trimming shortened V by 6 bases and J by 1 base, and 12 bases separated the two germline ends. The CDR3 DNA follows: TGCAGTGCCAGGGGACGAATGAACACCGGGGAGCTGTTTTTT. Its protein product is CSARGRMNTGELFF.

The table lists this clonotype with many counts. The chain's CDR3 is CAWSEGGDSREQYF. Here the CDR3 DNA reads TGTGCCTGGAGTGAGGGTGGGGACAGTCGCGAGCAGTACTTC. This chain joins TRBV30 and TRBJ2-7, with 7 bases that match TRBD1. V lost 1 base and J lost 6; bases outside the gene matches: 9. The CDR3 sequence is 14 residues long. In germline, CDR1 is GTSNPN, CDR2 SVGIG (reference sequence).

This clonotype was observed many times. The chain links TRBV3-1 to TRBJ2-1; 7 bases line up with TRBD1. After removal of 3 bases from V and 4 bases from J, the junction contained 3 bases not matched to a gene. The CDR3 consists of 14 residues. The V gene's germline CDR1 is LGHDT and CDR2 YNNKEL (reference sequence). CDR3 amino acids: CASSQGQFYNEQFF. The CDR3 DNA follows: TGTGCCAGCAGCCAGGGACAGTTTTACAATGAGCAGTTCTTC.

This clonotype was seen many times. The chain combines TRBV20-1 with TRBJ2-1; D could derive from TRBD1 or TRBD2 (5 bases each). Germline values: CDR1 DFQATT, CDR2 SNEGSKA (reference sequence). Trimming took 4 bases from V and 5 from J, leaving 9 bases between them. CDR3 length: 12 amino acids. The CDR3 coding sequence is TGCAGTGCTAACCGGGGCGACAATGAGCAGTTCTTC. This codes for CSANRGDNEQFF.

This clonotype was observed many times. The chain links TRBV12-3 or TRBV12-4 to TRBJ1-5; D ambiguous. This CDR3 comprises 13 residues. Trimming pared 3 bases from V and 9 bases from J, leaving 12 bases between. The CDR3 spells CASSFGAERPQHF. The CDR3 DNA reads TGTGCCAGCAGTTTCGGCGCTGAGAGGCCCCAGCATTTT.

The chain recombines TRBV18 with TRBJ2-3; maybe TRBD2 (6 bases). The CDR3 is made up of 16 amino acids. In germline, CDR1 is KGHSH, CDR2 LQKENI. The germline V and J ends were trimmed by 0 bases and 4 bases, with 14 bases remaining between them. CDR3 residues: CASSPPQGTGADTQYF. CDR3 DNA: TGTGCCAGCTCACCACCGCAGGGTACGGGGGCAGATACGCAGTATTTT.

This clonotype has at least ten counts. The chain combines TRBV5-1 with TRBJ2-7, with 11 bases lining up with TRBD2. J lost 4 bases, V lost 2 bases, and 8 bases had no gene match. This CDR3 comprises 16 residues. Germline V gene sequence: CDR1 SGHRS, CDR2 YFSETQ. CDR3 residues: CASSLGLAGGRYEQYF. The CDR3 DNA reads as TGCGCCAGCAGCTTAGGGCTAGCGGGAGGACGGTACGAGCAGTACTTC.

The chain has TRBV12-3 or TRBV12-4 and TRBJ1-4; unclear D gene. The CDR3 is 16 amino acids. The V end was cut by 5 bases, the J end by 0 bases, with 13 bases between. CDR3 region: CASSIFGRTTNEKLFF. The CDR3 DNA reads TGTGCCAGCAGTATCTTTGGGCGGACAACTAATGAAAAACTGTTTTTT.

This CDR3 is CASSVNREAFF. DNA for the CDR3: TGTGCCAGCAGCGTAAACAGGGAAGCTTTCTTT. The chain uses TRBV13 and TRBJ1-1; D is perhaps TRBD1 (5 bases). Germline V gene sequence: CDR1 PRHDT, CDR2 FYEKMQ (reference sequence). Trimming removed 5 bases from V and 8 bases from J, with 9 bases in between. The CDR3 is made up of 11 amino acids.

This clonotype was found many times. This chain uses TRBV6-1 with TRBJ1-1; unclear D gene. Germline CDR1 reads MNHNS; CDR2 reads SASEGT. The CDR3 runs 14 residues. Trimming removed 7 bases from V and 2 bases from J, with 14 bases in between. CDR3 sequence reads: CASTSQRGNTEAFF. CDR3 in DNA: TGTGCCAGCACCTCCCAGCGGGGTAACACTGAAGCTTTCTTT.

The chain combines TRBV10-1 with TRBJ2-3; 8 bases line up with TRBD2. Looked up from germline, CDR1 is WNHNN and CDR2 is SYGVQD (reference sequence). After removal of 4 bases from V and 2 bases from J, the junction contained 5 bases not matched to a gene. The CDR3 totals 15 residues. As DNA, the CDR3 is TGCGCCAGCAGTGCAACTAGCGGAATCACAGATACGCAGTATTTT. Translation: CASSATSGITDTQYF.

This clonotype was picked up many times. This chain joins TRBV11-3 and TRBJ2-5, with 8 bases identical to TRBD2. The CDR3 totals 18 residues. Per the germline V gene, CDR1 is SGHNT and CDR2 is YENEEA. V trimming: 4 bases; J trimming: 2 bases; junction bases outside the gene matches: 15. The CDR3 is CASSWDGLAFEAQETQYF. CDR3 sequence (DNA): TGTGCCAGCAGCTGGGACGGACTAGCTTTTGAGGCTCAAGAGACCCAGTACTTC.

Ten or more counts support this clonotype. The chain links TRBV5-6 to TRBJ2-7; D is ambiguous. Germline V CDR1 and CDR2: SGHDT, YYEEEE. Trimming took 3 bases from V and 6 from J, leaving 16 bases between them. CDR3 length equals 14 residues. CDR3 protein: CASSSITKEREQYF. The CDR3 bases are TGTGCCAGCAGCTCTATAACTAAGGAGCGCGAGCAGTACTTC.

The chain employs TRBV7-3 and TRBJ2-2; 9 bases align to TRBD2. From germline, CDR1 is SGHTA and CDR2 FQGTGA. V was pared by 2 bases and J by 4 bases, with 8 bases of the junction left unmatched. The CDR3 contains 17 residues. The CDR3 DNA reads as TGTGCCAGCAGCTTAGGCGGTAGCGGGAGATCCACCGGGGAGCTGTTTTTT. As protein: CASSLGGSGRSTGELFF.

This clonotype came up many times. The chain carries TRBV6-5 and TRBJ2-7; D may correspond to TRBD1 or TRBD2 (6 bases each). V was shortened by 0 bases and J by 5 bases, with 14 bases between the two germline ends. The CDR3 runs 15 residues. CDR1 is MNHEY and CDR2 is SVGAGI in the germline V gene. The CDR3 loop is CASSYSIRGRNEQYF. As DNA, the CDR3 is TGTGCCAGCAGTTACTCGATCCGGGGGCGCAACGAGCAGTACTTC.

This clonotype was counted ten times or more. The chain is built from TRBV12-3 or TRBV12-4 and TRBJ2-1; the D gene is possibly TRBD2 (6 bases). Trimming stripped 5 bases from V and 5 bases from J, with 13 bases between. The CDR3 contains 14 residues. The CDR3 reads CASSTTAGNNEQFF. The CDR3, as DNA: TGTGCCAGCAGTACTACGGCGGGAAACAATGAGCAGTTCTTC.

This rearrangement joins TRBV4-1 to TRBJ2-5; D gene unclear. Trimming cost V 1 base and J 1 base, with 10 bases left between them. CDR3 length: 15 amino acids. The V gene's germline CDR1 is MGHRA and CDR2 YSYEKL. CDR3 protein: CASSQGGSIQETQYF. CDR3 DNA: TGCGCCAGCAGCCAAGGGGGTTCCATCCAAGAGACCCAGTACTTC.